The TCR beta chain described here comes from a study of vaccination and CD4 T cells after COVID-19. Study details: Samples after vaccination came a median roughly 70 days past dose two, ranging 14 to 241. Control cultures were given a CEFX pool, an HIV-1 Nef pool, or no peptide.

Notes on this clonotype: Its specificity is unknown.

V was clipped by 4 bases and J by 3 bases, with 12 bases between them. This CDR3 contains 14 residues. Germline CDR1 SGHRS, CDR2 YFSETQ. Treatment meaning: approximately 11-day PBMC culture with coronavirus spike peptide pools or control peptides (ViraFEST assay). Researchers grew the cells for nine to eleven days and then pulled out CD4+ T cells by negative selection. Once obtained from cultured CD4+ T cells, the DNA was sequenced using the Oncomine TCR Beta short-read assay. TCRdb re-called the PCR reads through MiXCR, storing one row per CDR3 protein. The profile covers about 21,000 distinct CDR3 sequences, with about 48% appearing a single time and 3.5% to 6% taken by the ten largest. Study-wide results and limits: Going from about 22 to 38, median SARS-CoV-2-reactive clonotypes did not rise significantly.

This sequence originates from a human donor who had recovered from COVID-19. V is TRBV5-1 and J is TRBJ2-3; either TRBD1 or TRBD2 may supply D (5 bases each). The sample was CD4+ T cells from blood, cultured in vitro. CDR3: CASSLEGQTDTQYF. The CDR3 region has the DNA TGCGCCAGCAGCCTCGAGGGGCAGACAGATACGCAGTATTTT.